The 16 T cell receptor beta chains listed next were all sequenced from one sample in a study of cytomegalovirus exposure and HLA in healthy donors. The PCR was carried out with 60 Vbeta primers and 13 Jbeta primers. Sequencing was performed with immunoSEQ multiplex PCR; in TCRdb, only in-frame clones are kept and a portion is missing. The sample lists 85,000 to 110,000 clones; around 66% were seen once. Sequenced: PBMCs. The receptors shown here come from a woman aged 45-65 years in good health and CMV-seronegative.

This clone was seen only a few times. In nucleotides, the CDR3 is TGCAGTGGGACGACAGGGGGCGCACAGTATTTT. It encodes CSGTTGGAQYF. V usage is TRBV20-1 and J usage is TRBJ2-3, with TRBD1 matching 10 bases. The CDR3 totals 11 residues. The germline gives CDR1 DFQATT, CDR2 SNEGSKA (reference sequence). Trimming removed 7 bases from V and 12 bases from J; junction bases left unmatched: 7.

The chain links TRBV2 to TRBJ1-1; no clear D. The CDR3 has 11 residues. Germline CDR1 is SNHLY and CDR2 is FYNNEI. Trimming stripped 6 bases from V and 7 bases from J, with 9 bases between. The CDR3 here is CASRETGEAFF. For the CDR3, the DNA is TGTGCCAGCAGGGAGACGGGTGAAGCTTTCTTT.

This chain joins TRBV18 and TRBJ1-5; D not resolved. The CDR3 covers 13 residues. The V gene's germline CDR1 is KGHSH and CDR2 LQKENI. V was trimmed by 3 bases and J by 4 bases, leaving 7 bases between them. As DNA, the CDR3 is TGTGCCAGCTCACCGGAGGGTAATCAGCCCCAGCATTTT. Its protein is CASSPEGNQPQHF.

The genes are TRBV7-2 and TRBJ2-7; D is unresolved. Germline CDR1 SGHTA, CDR2 FQGNSA. The CDR3 runs 11 residues. V was clipped by 2 bases and J by 6 bases, with 5 bases between them. CDR3 sequence reads: CASSLIGEQYF. Here the CDR3 DNA reads TGTGCCAGCAGCTTAATCGGCGAGCAGTACTTC.

The chain links TRBV30 to TRBJ2-3; 7 bases are shared with TRBD1. J lost 2 bases, V lost 5 bases, and 1 base had no gene match. This CDR3 has 12 amino acids. Looked up from germline, CDR1 is GTSNPN and CDR2 is SVGIG (reference sequence). Here the CDR3 reads CAWDRVTDTQYF. In nucleotides, the CDR3 is TGTGCCTGGGACAGGGTCACAGATACGCAGTATTTT.

The rearrangement links TRBV19 to TRBJ1-6, with D perhaps matching TRBD1 (5 bases). Trimming took off 4 bases at V and 6 bases at J, with 13 bases between the two ends. Per germline, CDR1 LNHDA and CDR2 SQIVND (reference sequence). CDR3 size: 15 residues. The chain's CDR3 is CASSTGETINSPLHF. The DNA for the CDR3 is TGTGCCAGTAGTACGGGGGAGACGATTAATTCACCCCTCCACTTT. Combining the CDR3 with reference TRBV19 and TRBJ1-6 gives the whole variable domain DGGITQSPKYLFRKEGQNVTLSCEQNLNHDAMYWYRQDPGQGLRLIYYSQIVNDFQKGDIAEGYSVSREKKESFPLTVTSAQKNPTAFYLCASSTGETINSPLHFGNGTRLTVT.

The V call is TRBV5-4, the J call TRBJ2-3; TRBD2 matches 9 bases. Germline V gene sequence: CDR1 SGHNT, CDR2 YYREEE (reference sequence). Trimming cost V 2 bases and J 4 bases; bases outside gene matches: 11. This CDR3 region has 17 residues. Here the CDR3 reads CASSLRLAGGAADTQYF. The CDR3 DNA sequence: TGTGCCAGCAGCTTACGACTGGCGGGGGGGGCCGCAGATACGCAGTATTTT.

The V gene is TRBV2, the J gene TRBJ2-1; D not certain. V lost 0 bases, J lost 3 bases, and 9 bases lay in between. This CDR3 contains 15 residues. Germline CDR1 reads SNHLY; CDR2 reads FYNNEI. CDR3 coding DNA: TGTGCCAGCAGTGAAGCACGAGGCTACTACAATGAGCAGTTCTTC. Translated, it gives CASSEARGYYNEQFF. Full variable domain (outside the CDR3, taken from reference TRBV2 and TRBJ2-1): EPEVTQTPSHQVTQMGQEVILRCVPISNHLYFYWYRQILGQKVEFLVSFYNNEISEKSEIFDDQFSVERPDGSNFTLKIRSTKLEDSAMYFCASSEARGYYNEQFFGPGTRLTVL.

This clone was picked up a small number of times. The chain links TRBV4-1 to TRBJ2-5; D gene ambiguous. The CDR3 sequence is 13 residues long. Germline CDR1 is MGHRA and CDR2 is YSYEKL. Trimming removed 0 bases at V and 5 bases at J, with 7 bases between. The CDR3 DNA is TGCGCCAGCAGCCAAGACGTATTTGAGACCCAGTACTTC. Translating gives CASSQDVFETQYF.

In this sample, this clone turned up a few times. The junction and the germline gene differ at one end; a read error may be behind it. The gene calls are TRBV19 and TRBJ2-5; TRBD2 is a possible D gene (6 bases). Germline V gives CDR1 LNHDA, CDR2 SQIVND (reference sequence). The CDR3 consists of 13 residues. The CDR3 DNA sequence: TGTGCCAGTAGTCTAGGGTCGGAATGGGGGGTTCACTTC. This codes for CASSLGSEWGVHF.

This clone was found once. The V gene is TRBV7-2, the J gene TRBJ2-7, with TRBD2 matching over 13 bases. The V segment lost 1 base and the J segment 5 bases; nucleotides outside the gene matches: 5. Germline assignment: CDR1 SGHTA and CDR2 FQGNSA. The CDR3 runs 16 residues. The CDR3, as DNA: TGTGCCAGCAGCTTAGGGACTAGCGGGAGCATCCACGAGCAGTACTTC. The encoded protein is CASSLGTSGSIHEQYF.

This clone has only a few counts. The chain employs TRBV5-1 and TRBJ1-4, with D tentatively TRBD1 (5 bases). Deletions cut 6 bases from V and 7 bases from J, with 22 bases between. The V gene's germline CDR1 is SGHRS and CDR2 YFSETQ. This CDR3 is built from 16 residues. The CDR3 DNA reads as TGCGCCAGCACCAACGGGACCGGGATGGGGGGTGAAAAACTGTTTTTT. It translates to CASTNGTGMGGEKLFF.

The chain is built from TRBV4-1 and TRBJ2-5; 7 positions match TRBD2. V lost 3 bases and J lost 4; bases outside the gene matches: 5. CDR1 and CDR2 (germline): MGHRA, YSYEKL. The CDR3 length is 14 residues. The CDR3 nucleotides are TGCGCCAGCAGCCATCGGGAGGCTGGAGAGACCCAGTACTTC. Encoded protein: CASSHREAGETQYF.

The chain employs TRBV19 and TRBJ2-1; tentative D call: TRBD1 (6 bases). V lost 5 bases and J 4 bases, leaving 18 bases between the germline ends. CDR1 and CDR2 from the germline V gene are LNHDA and SQIVND (reference sequence). The CDR3 is 16 amino acids. Here the CDR3 DNA reads TGTGCCAGTAGTTTGACAGGAGGAGGACTGTACAATGAGCAGTTCTTC. Its translation: CASSLTGGGLYNEQFF.

This clone was detected only once. CDR3 coding DNA: TGTGCCAGCAGCGTAAGCGGGAACAAAAACATTCAGTACTTC. Protein sequence: CASSVSGNKNIQYF. The rearrangement uses TRBV9 and TRBJ2-4, with TRBD2 identical over 7 bases. After removal of 1 base from V and 3 bases from J, the junction contained 1 base not matched to a gene. CDR1 and CDR2 from the germline V gene are SGDLS and YYNGEE. There are 14 residues in the CDR3.

This clone appeared a few times. The chain uses TRBV6-1 and TRBJ1-4, with 8 bases that match TRBD1. Per the germline V gene, CDR1 is MNHNS and CDR2 is SASEGT. The CDR3 has 15 amino acids. V shed 6 bases and J 7 bases; nucleotides not matched to a gene: 10. CDR3 sequence (DNA): TGTGCCAGCAGGCGCCCACAGGGGGTGGGTGAAAAACTGTTTTTT. This encodes CASRRPQGVGEKLFF.